The 17 T cell receptor beta chains reported below all come from one sample, sequenced in a study of blood T cell repertoires in COVID-19. This table comes from immunoSEQ multiplex PCR, and its TCRdb copy is limited to in-frame clones, with some not included. The data show roughly 190,000 clones, around four fifths seen once. Source material: PBMCs or T cells enriched from blood (not recorded which). Receptors were obtained from a man aged 35-49 years who had recovered from COVID-19.

V is TRBV6-1 and J is TRBJ1-2, with 7 bases that match TRBD1. The CDR3 covers 16 residues. The germline gives CDR1 MNHNS, CDR2 SASEGT. V lost 1 base, J lost 1 base, and 6 bases stayed unmatched. In DNA, the CDR3 is TGTGCCAGCAGTGAAGGGACAGGAATTTATAACTATGGCTACACCTTC. Its protein product is CASSEGTGIYNYGYTF.

This clone showed up just once. This sequence joins TRBV5-1 and TRBJ1-1; D gene ambiguous. The germline CDR1 and CDR2 sequences are SGHRS and YFSETQ. The length of the CDR3 is 14 residues. The germline V and J ends were trimmed by 1 base and 2 bases, with 9 bases remaining between them. CDR3 in amino acids: CASSLQASNTEAFF. DNA of the CDR3: TGCGCCAGCAGCTTGCAGGCATCTAACACTGAAGCTTTCTTT.

The rearrangement links TRBV28 to TRBJ2-5; 8 bases are a match to TRBD2. The CDR3 is made up of 14 amino acids. V was clipped by 5 bases and J by 5 bases; unmatched bases: 7. Germline V lookup: CDR1 MDHEN, CDR2 SYDVKM. The CDR3: CASSRRAGAETQYF. Here the CDR3 DNA reads TGTGCCAGCAGTCGCCGAGCGGGGGCCGAGACCCAGTACTTC.

This clone has just one count. This rearrangement joins TRBV24-1 to TRBJ2-3; TRBD2 is a possible D gene (6 bases). Trimming cost V 9 bases and J 0 bases, with 12 bases left between them. Germline V lookup: CDR1 KGHDR, CDR2 SFDVKD. The length of the CDR3 is 14 residues. Written as DNA, the CDR3 is TGTGCCACCGCAGCCGGGACTAGCACAGATACGCAGTATTTT. This codes for CATAAGTSTDTQYF.

This clone was seen once. The chain carries TRBV7-6 and TRBJ2-5, with D possibly being TRBD1 (5 bases). The germline V and J ends were trimmed by 1 base and 2 bases, with 5 bases remaining between them. The germline V gene has CDR1 SGHVS and CDR2 FNYEAQ. CDR3 length: 13 residues. The CDR3 protein is CASSLGQQETQYF. CDR3 nucleotide sequence: TGTGCCAGCAGCTTAGGACAGCAAGAGACCCAGTACTTC.

This chain uses TRBV19 with TRBJ2-1; tentatively, D is TRBD2 (5 bases). The CDR3 contains 15 residues. Germline V gives CDR1 LNHDA, CDR2 SQIVND (reference sequence). V was shortened by 5 bases and J by 12 bases, with 23 bases between the two germline ends. For the CDR3, the DNA is TGTGCCAGTAGTCCCCAGGACCAACAGAGGAGCGGGCAGTTCTTC. Protein product: CASSPQDQQRSGQFF.

The gene calls are TRBV5-4 and TRBJ2-6; 9 bases align to TRBD1. CDR1 is SGHNT and CDR2 is YYREEE in the germline V gene (reference sequence). The V and J ends lost 4 bases and 4 bases, in that order; junction bases with no gene match: 3. The CDR3 length is 15 residues. DNA for the CDR3: TGTGCCAGCAGCCACAGGGGGCGCGGGGCCAACGTCCTGACTTTC. Translated, it gives CASSHRGRGANVLTF.

The rearrangement uses TRBV6-6 and TRBJ2-7; 8 nucleotides match TRBD1. The CDR3 covers 13 residues. V was clipped by 6 bases and J by 5 bases; unmatched bases: 6. Germline loops: CDR1 MNHNY, CDR2 SVGAGI (reference sequence). The chain's CDR3 is CASSPTGGDEQYV. CDR3 DNA: TGTGCCAGCAGCCCCACAGGGGGTGACGAGCAGTACGTC.

V gene TRBV5-4 combines with J gene TRBJ2-1; TRBD2 is a possible D gene (5 bases). Trimming cost V 0 bases and J 9 bases, with 10 bases left between them. Germline CDR1 SGHNT, CDR2 YYREEE (reference sequence). The length of the CDR3 is 13 residues. The CDR3 here is CASSLELVGEQFF. DNA for the CDR3: TGTGCCAGCAGCTTGGAACTAGTCGGTGAGCAGTTCTTC.

CDR3 sequence reads: CASSAELNTEAFF. DNA of the CDR3: TGTGCCAGCAGTGCCGAGTTGAACACTGAAGCTTTCTTT. V gene TRBV28 combines with J gene TRBJ1-1; D unresolved. V was shortened by 5 bases and J by 0 bases, with 7 bases between the two germline ends. CDR1 MDHEN and CDR2 SYDVKM come from the germline V gene. The CDR3 runs to 13 residues.

The rearrangement uses TRBV19 and TRBJ1-5, with a possible D match to TRBD1 (5 bases). The CDR3 contains 19 residues. Germline CDR1 LNHDA, CDR2 SQIVND (reference sequence). The germline V and J ends were trimmed by 5 bases and 0 bases, with 23 bases remaining between them. The CDR3 is CASSHESGTGVYSNQPQHF. As DNA, the CDR3 is TGTGCCAGTAGTCACGAGTCCGGGACGGGGGTCTATAGCAATCAGCCCCAGCATTTT.

This sequence joins TRBV7-2 and TRBJ1-1; no clear D. The germline V gene encodes CDR1 SGHTA and CDR2 FQGNSA. The CDR3 totals 14 residues. The V end lost 5 bases, the J end lost 7 bases, and 17 bases lay between the germline ends. The CDR3 DNA reads TGTGCCAGCAGCACCCCCGGGTCTCGGGTTGAAGCTTTCTTT. Translation gives CASSTPGSRVEAFF. The variable domain in full, completed from reference TRBV7-2 and TRBJ1-1, reads GAGVSQSPSNKVTEKGKDVELRCDPISGHTALYWYRQSLGQGLEFLIYFQGNSAPDKSGLPSDRFSAERTGGSVSTLTIQRTQQEDSAVYLCASSTPGSRVEAFFGQGTRLTVV.

Many counts were recorded for this clone. CDR3 sequence: CASSRDRDEQYF. The CDR3 nucleotides read TGTGCCAGCAGCCGGGACAGGGACGAGCAGTACTTC. The V call is TRBV7-8, the J call TRBJ2-7; TRBD1 matches at 9 bases. With V trimmed by 5 bases and J by 5 bases, 1 base remained unmatched. The V gene's germline CDR1 is SGHVS and CDR2 FQNEAQ. This CDR3 spans 12 amino acids. The full variable domain, with the rest looked up from reference TRBV7-8 and TRBJ2-7, is GAGVSQSPRYKVAKRGQDVALRCDPISGHVSLFWYQQALGQGPEFLTYFQNEAQLDKSGLPSDRFFAERPEGSVSTLKIQRTQQEDSAVYLCASSRDRDEQYFGPGTRLTVT.

The chain joins TRBV10-1 to TRBJ2-4, with D uncertain. The CDR3 has 14 amino acids. CDR1 WNHNN and CDR2 SYGVQD come from the germline V gene (reference sequence). The V and J ends lost 2 bases and 2 bases respectively, with 7 bases between them. CDR3 nucleotide sequence: TGCGCCAGCAGTGAGGGAGATCCCAAAAACATTCAGTACTTC. Its protein product is CASSEGDPKNIQYF.

The chain uses TRBV4-3 and TRBJ2-2, with a tentative D call TRBD1 (6 bases). V was pared by 0 bases and J by 0 bases, with 11 bases between. Germline V CDR1 and CDR2: LGHNA, YSLEER. The CDR3 is made up of 17 amino acids. This CDR3 is CASSQDSAGANTGELFF. The CDR3 bases are TGCGCCAGCAGCCAAGATTCGGCAGGGGCGAACACCGGGGAGCTGTTTTTT.

V gene TRBV5-8 combines with J gene TRBJ2-1; D is perhaps TRBD2 (6 bases). Trimming removed 1 base at V and 7 bases at J, with 15 bases between. CDR1 SGHTS and CDR2 YDEGEE come from the germline V gene. This CDR3 has 15 amino acids. CDR3 in DNA: TGTGCCAGCAGCTTGTTTAGTGGCGGGATTAATGAGCAGTTCTTC. Translated: CASSLFSGGINEQFF.

The chain is built from TRBV4-1 and TRBJ1-6; TRBD1 might be the D (5 bases). The germline gives CDR1 MGHRA, CDR2 YSYEKL. The CDR3 runs to 15 residues. The V end lost 7 bases, the J end lost 8 bases, and 18 bases lay between the germline ends. The CDR3 coding sequence is TGCGCCAGCAACCTTAGGGTGGGGGGGGATTCACCCCTCCACTTT. As protein: CASNLRVGGDSPLHF.